This T cell receptor (beta chain) was obtained from a study of blood T cell repertoires in COVID-19 (dated by TCRdb to about 2020). Context from the whole study: The collaborator samples originated in the United States, Italy and Spain and spanned the acute and convalescent phases of COVID-19. Where available, HLA class I and class II types were obtained from metadata supplied by the sample provider rather than from assay-based typing. Nearly every sample came with metadata listing a de-identified subject ID, COVID-19 status, age in years and sex. The samples were drawn from two sources: the first 160 participants of the ongoing ImmuneRACE study, and 1,254 subjects contributed by 6 global collaborators. The repertoires were released in a freely available public database meant as a resource for research on the immune response to SARS-CoV-2. The material from the prospective study consisted of cDNA or gDNA derived from T cells, B-cell-depleted T cells, or PBMCs. Deeply sampled blood TCRbeta repertoires from subjects exposed to, actively infected with, or recovered from COVID-19 were included in the dataset. The study at large found these results: The quantity of clinical and demographic metadata differed by source and by participant and was supplied without curation.

Whole blood was collected in K2EDTA tubes by collaborating institutions according to the institutions' own protocols. For TCRbeta analysis, collaborator samples were shipped as frozen whole blood, as isolated PBMCs, or as DNA extracted from either sample type. Unmatched junction bases come to 1, with V trimmed by 2 bases and J by 2 bases. Spanning cysteine to phenylalanine, the CDR3 consists of 14 amino acids. The DNA shown is the 42-base CDR3, in frame from base 1. CDR1 and CDR2 are drawn from the germline V gene: MGHRA, YSYEKL. TCRbeta CDR3 regions were amplified from genomic DNA by means of the immunoSEQ Assay, a bias-controlled multiplex PCR. The paper's data handling went like this. Nucleated cell counts per sample were estimated from amplification of reference gene primers within the assay. Sequence reads were collapsed and filtered to measure the absolute abundance of every unique TCRbeta CDR3 rearrangement. For each sample, productive Simpson clonality was calculated by taking the square root of Simpson's diversity index across productive rearrangements. TCRdb limited this immuneACCESS table to in-frame rearrangements with V and J called. A share of clones is missing; checked studies link under half to unresolved V genes, and the rest is unexplained. V and J calls and clone size follow that table, whereas D and trimming were derived from the DNA. Counted in this sample were some 370,000 clones; around 89% of them appeared once. The top ten hold about 1.2% of the sample.

On this clone: The antigen it recognizes is unknown. Base qualities are missing; no much larger clone stands one base away.

This chain is built from TRBV4-1 and TRBJ2-7; 9 bases in the middle match TRBD1. This TCR was recovered from a man between 35 and 55 years old with acute or convalescent COVID-19. The specimen was peripheral blood. CDR3 reads: CASSQRQGAYEQYF. The bases are TGCGCCAGCAGCCAACGACAGGGGGCCTACGAGCAGTACTTC.